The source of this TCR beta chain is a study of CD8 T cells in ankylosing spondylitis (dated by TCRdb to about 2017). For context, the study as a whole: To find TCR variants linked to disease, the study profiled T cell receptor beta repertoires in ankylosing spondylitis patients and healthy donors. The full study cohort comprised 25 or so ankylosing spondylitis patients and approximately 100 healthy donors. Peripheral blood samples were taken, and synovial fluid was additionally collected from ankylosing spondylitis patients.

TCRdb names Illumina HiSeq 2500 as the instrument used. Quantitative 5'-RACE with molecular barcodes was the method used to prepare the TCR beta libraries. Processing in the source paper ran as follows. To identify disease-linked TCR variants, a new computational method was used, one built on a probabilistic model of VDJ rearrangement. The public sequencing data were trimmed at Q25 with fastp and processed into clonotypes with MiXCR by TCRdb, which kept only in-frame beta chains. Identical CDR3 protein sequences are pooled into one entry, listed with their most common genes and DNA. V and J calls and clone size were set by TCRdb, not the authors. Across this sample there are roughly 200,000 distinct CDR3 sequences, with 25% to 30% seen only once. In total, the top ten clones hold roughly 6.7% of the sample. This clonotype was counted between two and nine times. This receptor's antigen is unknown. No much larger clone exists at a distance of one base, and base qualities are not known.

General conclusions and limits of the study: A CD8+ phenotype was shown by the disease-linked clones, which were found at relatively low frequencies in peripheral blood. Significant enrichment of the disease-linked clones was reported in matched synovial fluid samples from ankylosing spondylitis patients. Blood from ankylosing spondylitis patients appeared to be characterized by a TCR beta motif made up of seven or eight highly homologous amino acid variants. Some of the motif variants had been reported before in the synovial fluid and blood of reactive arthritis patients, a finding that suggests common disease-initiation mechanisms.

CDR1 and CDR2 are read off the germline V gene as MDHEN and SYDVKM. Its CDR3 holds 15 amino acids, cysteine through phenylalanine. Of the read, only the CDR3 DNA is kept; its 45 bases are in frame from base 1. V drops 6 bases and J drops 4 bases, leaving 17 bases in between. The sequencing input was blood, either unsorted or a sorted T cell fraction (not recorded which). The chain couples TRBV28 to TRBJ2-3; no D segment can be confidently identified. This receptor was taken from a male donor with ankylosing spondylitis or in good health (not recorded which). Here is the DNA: TGTGCCAGCAGCCCCCCCAGCCCGCCTCCAGATACGCAGTATTTT. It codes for CASSPPSPPPDTQYF.